Each of the 24 T cell receptor beta chains below was sequenced from the same sample in a study of blood T cell repertoires in COVID-19. Profiled with immunoSEQ multiplex PCR; TCRdb holds only in-frame clones, not every one. The table has around 140,000 clones, about 83% seen once. The material sequenced was peripheral blood. The receptor set was obtained from a woman aged 50 to 60 with active or convalescent COVID-19.

The V gene is TRBV20-1, the J gene TRBJ1-1; D not certain. The V end lost 4 bases, the J end lost 10 bases, and 13 bases lay between the germline ends. The CDR3 is 11 amino acids. Germline V CDR1 and CDR2: DFQATT, SNEGSKA (reference sequence). The CDR3 here is CSANIGEGAFF. In nucleotides, the CDR3 is TGCAGTGCTAATATCGGGGAAGGAGCTTTCTTT.

This clone was detected only a few times. The chain joins TRBV7-2 to TRBJ2-2; TRBD2 might be the D (5 bases). Trimming removed 5 bases from V and 5 bases from J, with 9 bases in between. The CDR3 has 13 residues. The germline V gene has CDR1 SGHTA and CDR2 FQGNSA. CDR3 loop: CASSADYTGELFF. CDR3 bases: TGTGCCAGCAGCGCCGACTATACCGGGGAGCTGTTTTTT.

The chain is built from TRBV6-5 and TRBJ1-5, with 7 bases fitting TRBD1. Per the germline V gene, CDR1 is MNHEY and CDR2 is SVGAGI. With 6 bases clipped from V and 4 bases from J, the junction kept 9 bases outside the gene matches. This CDR3 spans 15 amino acids. CDR3 loop: CASRGLRDRNQPQHF. Here the CDR3 DNA reads TGTGCCAGCAGGGGCCTAAGGGACAGAAATCAGCCCCAGCATTTT.

This clone was detected once. The genes are TRBV19 and TRBJ1-1; 10 bases are shared with TRBD1. This CDR3 has 14 residues. Trimming at V came to 7 bases and at J to 8 bases, leaving 10 bases not matched to a gene. The germline V gene encodes CDR1 LNHDA and CDR2 SQIVND (reference sequence). Here the CDR3 reads CASNRQGARTEAFF. The CDR3 DNA follows: TGTGCCAGTAACAGACAGGGGGCAAGAACCGAAGCTTTCTTT.

The chain couples TRBV7-2 to TRBJ2-7, with TRBD2 matching 8 bases. V shed 8 bases and J 0 bases; nucleotides not matched to a gene: 6. CDR1 SGHTA and CDR2 FQGNSA come from the germline V gene. This CDR3 region has 14 residues. CDR3: CASGGSGDSYEQYF. The CDR3 nucleotides are TGTGCCAGCGGGGGTAGCGGGGACTCCTACGAGCAGTACTTC.

The chain couples TRBV12-3 or TRBV12-4 to TRBJ1-1; D is unresolved. Trimming removed 3 bases at V and 5 bases at J, with 10 bases between. The CDR3 runs to 13 residues. In DNA form, the CDR3 reads TGTGCCAGCAGTTTTAAAGGAGGTACTGAAGCTTTCTTT. This translates into CASSFKGGTEAFF.

The DNA of the CDR3 is TGCAGCGCACCCGACAGGGCCACCGGGGAGCTGTTTTTT. This gives the protein CSAPDRATGELFF. The V call is TRBV29-1, the J call TRBJ2-2; TRBD1 matches 7 bases. The junction had 6 bases not matched to a gene; V was cut back by 7 bases and J by 4 bases. CDR3 length equals 13 residues. The germline V gene has CDR1 SQVTM and CDR2 ANQGSEA.

On this clone: The junction and the germline gene differ at one end; a read error may be behind it. The CDR3 reads CASAKTGTGSAF. As DNA, the CDR3 is TGTGCCAGCGCTAAAACGGGGACAGGGTCCGCCTTC. The chain couples TRBV28 to TRBJ2-7, with TRBD1 matching 9 bases. The germline CDR1 and CDR2 sequences are MDHEN and SYDVKM. The CDR3 has 12 amino acids.

This clone is a singleton in its sample. The chain links TRBV11-2 to TRBJ2-5; weak D call: TRBD2 (6 bases). The CDR3 runs to 13 residues. Germline values: CDR1 SGHAT, CDR2 FQNNGV. V was cut by 5 bases and J by 5 bases, with 12 bases left in between. The CDR3, as DNA: TGTGCCAGCAGCGTGGACCGGGAGGAGACCCAGTACTTC. Amino acids: CASSVDREETQYF.

This clone was counted once. The chain carries TRBV12-3 or TRBV12-4 and TRBJ1-1, with D hard to call. Trimming left V 7 bases short and J 1 base short, with 10 bases between. The CDR3 has 13 residues. CDR3 coding DNA: TGTGCCAGCACCACGGCGGGGAACACTGAAGCTTTCTTT. Translation gives CASTTAGNTEAFF.

The chain employs TRBV11-3 and TRBJ2-2; D possibly corresponds to TRBD2 (6 bases). The ends were cut back, 6 bases at V and 5 bases at J, with 10 bases in the middle. Germline V lookup: CDR1 SGHNT, CDR2 YENEEA. The CDR3 is 13 residues long. The CDR3 DNA reads TGTGCCAGCAGATCCGGGACTACCGGGGAGCTGTTTTTT. This gives the protein CASRSGTTGELFF.

This clone came up once. J is TRBJ1-1 and V is TRBV5-5; no reliable D call. Deletions cut 1 base from V and 3 bases from J, with 10 bases between. The CDR3 runs 14 residues. Germline values: CDR1 SGHKS, CDR2 YYEKEE (reference sequence). CDR3 amino acids: CASSLWRTDTEAFF. The CDR3 DNA is TGTGCCAGCAGCTTGTGGAGAACTGACACTGAAGCTTTCTTT.

This clone appeared a few times. V usage is TRBV6-6 and J usage is TRBJ2-3; 11 bases line up with TRBD2. Losses at the gene ends were 2 bases for V and 4 bases for J; bases not matched to a gene: 5. Germline V gene lookup returns CDR1 MNHNY and CDR2 SVGAGI (reference sequence). The CDR3 consists of 16 residues. CDR3: CASSYTYSGRADTQYF. Here the CDR3 DNA reads TGTGCCAGCAGTTACACTTATAGCGGGAGGGCAGATACGCAGTATTTT.

V is TRBV11-3 and J is TRBJ2-1; D may be TRBD2 (6 bases). Germline CDR1 and CDR2: SGHNT and YENEEA. The CDR3 loop spans 13 amino acids. Between the trimmed V and J ends, which lost 5 bases and 2 bases, there was a span of 7 bases. Here the CDR3 reads CASSTGAYNEQFF. In DNA, the CDR3 is TGTGCCAGCAGCACGGGGGCCTACAATGAGCAGTTCTTC.

The rearrangement joins TRBV18 to TRBJ2-1; D is unresolved. Trimming removed 6 bases from V and 2 bases from J, with 11 bases in between. Germline V gene lookup returns CDR1 KGHSH and CDR2 LQKENI. The CDR3 extends over 14 amino acids. CDR3 loop: CASSLRVAYNEQFF. The CDR3 DNA follows: TGTGCCAGCTCTCTCCGGGTCGCCTACAATGAGCAGTTCTTC.

The chain carries TRBV27 and TRBJ1-3; 11 bases map to TRBD1. The CDR3 sequence is 18 residues long. Germline assignment: CDR1 MNHEY and CDR2 SMNVEV (reference sequence). J gave up 3 bases and V 4 bases, and 11 bases lay outside the gene matches. The CDR3 DNA sequence: TGTGCCAGCAGTTCTTCCGGGACAGGGGGTTATGTTGGAAACACCATATATTTT. This translates into CASSSSGTGGYVGNTIYF.

The chain uses TRBV5-6 and TRBJ2-6; 8 bases agree with TRBD1. J was trimmed by 0 bases and V by 2 bases; bases with no gene match: 10. This CDR3 is built from 19 residues. The germline V gene encodes CDR1 SGHDT and CDR2 YYEEEE. CDR3 DNA: TGTGCCAGCAGCTTCCCGGACAGGGCCTTCTTCTCTGGGGCCAACGTCCTGACTTTC. Its protein product is CASSFPDRAFFSGANVLTF.

The chain has TRBV3-1 (or the pseudogene TRBV3-2) and TRBJ2-7; weak D call: TRBD1 (5 bases). The CDR3 extends over 13 amino acids. Trimming left V 0 bases short and J 6 bases short, with 9 bases between. In germline, CDR1 is LGHDT, CDR2 YNNKEL (reference sequence). CDR3 protein: CASSQDKGPEQYF. CDR3 sequence (DNA): TGTGCCAGCAGCCAAGATAAGGGGCCCGAGCAGTACTTC.

The V call is TRBV18, the J call TRBJ2-5; possible D gene TRBD2, 5 bases. The V end was cut by 8 bases, the J end by 1 base, with 11 bases between. Germline loops: CDR1 KGHSH, CDR2 LQKENI. This CDR3 comprises 13 residues. CDR3 sequence: CASLRGAQETQYF. CDR3 sequence (DNA): TGTGCCAGCCTCCGGGGAGCCCAAGAGACCCAGTACTTC.

The chain joins TRBV6-6 to TRBJ1-3; D is unclear. CDR3 length equals 14 residues. Germline V lookup: CDR1 MNHNY, CDR2 SVGAGI (reference sequence). Trimming removed 6 bases from V and 4 bases from J, with 13 bases in between. The CDR3 nucleotides read TGTGCCAGCAGCCCCCGAGGAGTGGGAAACACCATATATTTT. It codes for CASSPRGVGNTIYF.

The V gene is TRBV3-1 (or the pseudogene TRBV3-2), the J gene TRBJ1-3, with no clear D. CDR1 and CDR2 from the germline V gene are LGHDT and YNNKEL (reference sequence). V lost 6 bases, J lost 0 bases, and 18 bases lay in between. The CDR3 loop spans 17 amino acids. The CDR3 spells CASSNPRPSGSGNTIYF. The CDR3, as DNA: TGTGCCAGCAGTAACCCACGGCCTTCGGGCTCTGGAAACACCATATATTTT.

CDR3 amino acids: CAWSVQPSGGASEQFF. CDR3 nucleotide sequence: TGTGCCTGGAGTGTGCAGCCTAGCGGGGGGGCCAGTGAGCAGTTCTTC. The chain recombines TRBV30 with TRBJ2-1, with TRBD2 matching over 12 bases. CDR3 length: 16 residues. Looked up from germline, CDR1 is GTSNPN and CDR2 is SVGIG (reference sequence). V shed 0 bases, J shed 9 bases, and the junction held 9 bases outside the gene matches.

The chain couples TRBV4-1 to TRBJ2-7; perhaps TRBD2 as D (6 bases). The germline gives CDR1 MGHRA, CDR2 YSYEKL. The germline V and J ends were trimmed by 4 bases and 5 bases, with 15 bases remaining between them. This CDR3 region has 14 residues. CDR3 nucleotide sequence: TGCGCCAGCAGCCCGTCGGCGGGGTACAACGAGCAGTACTTC. Protein: CASSPSAGYNEQYF.

The chain carries TRBV5-1 and TRBJ1-3; no definite D call. V lost 4 bases and J lost 0, with 17 bases in between. Per the germline V gene, CDR1 is SGHRS and CDR2 is YFSETQ. CDR3 length equals 17 residues. The CDR3 sequence: CASSLVPPGLSGNTIYF. CDR3 nucleotide sequence: TGCGCCAGCAGCCTGGTTCCTCCCGGACTCTCTGGAAACACCATATATTTT.